The rows below give T cell receptor beta chains drawn from one sample of a study of cytomegalovirus exposure and HLA in healthy donors. The method was immunoSEQ multiplex PCR; TCRdb's version includes in-frame clones alone and lacks a portion of them. The profile shows under 80,000 clones, approximately 95% of them singletons. Material for sequencing was PBMCs. These receptors originate from a woman aged 18-29 years in good health and CMV-seropositive. The CDR3 runs from the conserved cysteine through the conserved F or W. D genes are given only for firm matches. Clone size is shown for a subset of rows, as once, few, many or a class of expanded clone.

J gene | D gene | clone size | V gene | CDR3 DNA | CDR3 protein
TRBJ2-7 | NA | few | TRBV29-1 | TGCAGCGTTACGGGGATGGGACTTGACGAGCAGTACTTC | CSVTGMGLDEQYF
TRBJ2-5 | TRBD2 | NA | TRBV4-3 | TGCGCCAGCAGCCAAGATCTGGCTAGCGGGGTGGGGGTGGAGACCCAGTACTTC | CASSQDLASGVGVETQYF
TRBJ2-7 | NA | NA | TRBV7-2 | TGTGCCAGCAGCTTAACTAGGAACGAGCAGTACTTC | CASSLTRNEQYF
TRBJ2-2 | NA | few | TRBV11-3 | TGTGCCAGCAGCCCTAACACCGGGGAGCTGTTTTTT | CASSPNTGELFF
TRBJ2-7 | TRBD1 | NA | TRBV11-3 | TGTGCCAGCAGCTTCGGGGACAGGGGGGCTCGCGAGCAGTACTTC | CASSFGDRGAREQYF
TRBJ1-2 | NA | NA | TRBV30 | TGTGCCTGGACAAGCGGGGTCGACTATGGCTACACCTTC | CAWTSGVDYGYTF
TRBJ2-5 | TRBD2 | once | TRBV5-1 | TGCGCCAGCAGCGTCCTAGCGGGGAGTGAAGAGACCCAGTACTTC | CASSVLAGSEETQYF
TRBJ2-1 | NA | once | TRBV4-3 | TGCGCCAGCAGCCAAGATCCGGCAGGGGCCGGTAGCAATGAGCAGTTCTTC | CASSQDPAGAGSNEQFF
TRBJ2-3 | TRBD1 | NA | TRBV30 | TGTGCCTGGAGTGTAGGGACAGCGGACACAGATACGCAGTATTTT | CAWSVGTADTDTQYF
TRBJ2-4 | TRBD2 | NA | TRBV2 | TGTGCCAGCAGTGGGGACCCGGGGGGCATTCAGTACTTC | CASSGDPGGIQYF
TRBJ1-4 | TRBD1 | NA | TRBV7-9 | TGTGCCAGCAACCGACAGGGTGGTGAAAAACTGTTTTTT | CASNRQGGEKLFF
TRBJ1-5 | NA | NA | TRBV4-1 | TGCGCCAGCAGCCAAGATCATCGCAGCACAGAAAACAATCAGCCCCAGCATTTT | CASSQDHRSTENNQPQHF
TRBJ1-2 | NA | NA | TRBV6-5 | TGTGCCAGCAGTAAGGCAGGGAACTATGGCTACACCTTC | CASSKAGNYGYTF
TRBJ2-2 | NA | NA | TRBV7-3 | TGTGCCAGCAGCTTCCTTGCGGGAATCACCGGGGAGCTGTTTTTT | CASSFLAGITGELFF
TRBJ2-4 | TRBD1 | NA | TRBV11-3 | TGTGCCAGCAGCTTATCTCAGGGGGACATTCAGTACTTC | CASSLSQGDIQYF
TRBJ1-1 | NA | NA | TRBV18 | TGCCTAAATGGTCGGCTGGAGACTGAAGCTTTCTTT | CLNGRLETEAFF
TRBJ2-7 | TRBD2 | NA | TRBV5-3 | TGTGCCAGAAGCCTGCGGTGGGGACTAGCGGCCTACGAGCAGTACTTC | CARSLRWGLAAYEQYF
TRBJ2-3 | NA | NA | TRBV20-1 | TGCAGTGCTCCTAGGGGGGATACGCAGTATTTT | CSAPRGDTQYF
TRBJ2-1 | TRBD2 | NA | TRBV6-5 | TGTGCCAGCAGTTACTTGCGGGAGACCACCTACAATGAGCAGTTCTTC | CASSYLRETTYNEQFF
TRBJ1-4 | NA | NA | TRBV28 | TGTGCCAGCAGTTTATGGGGCGCGGGGCAGGCGGAAAAACTGTTTTTT | CASSLWGAGQAEKLFF
TRBJ1-2 | NA | NA | TRBV7-9 | TGTGCCAGCAGCCCGGACAGCTCCTATGGCTACACCTTC | CASSPDSSYGYTF
TRBJ2-1 | NA | NA | TRBV25-1 | TGTGCCAGCAGTTCTGCGGCTAGCGCTTACAATGAGCAGTTCTTC | CASSSAASAYNEQFF
TRBJ1-2 | NA | once | TRBV6-1 | TGTGCCAGCACTCCTCTCGGGTTAGCTAACTATGGCTACACCTTC | CASTPLGLANYGYTF
TRBJ1-6 | TRBD1 | NA | TRBV10-3 | TGTGCCATCAGGGACGACAGGGTAGGCCTCTCCTATAATTCACCCCTCCACTTT | CAIRDDRVGLSYNSPLHF
TRBJ2-3 | NA | NA | TRBV7-9 | TGTGCCAGCAGCCCCTTATCTGATACGCAGTATTTT | CASSPLSDTQYF
TRBJ1-2 | NA | NA | TRBV5-6 | TGTGCCACCCGAGGAACCCCGGGGGGGCACTATGGCTACACCTTC | CATRGTPGGHYGYTF
TRBJ1-2 | NA | NA | TRBV28 | TGTGCCAGCACAATACAGGGTGGCAACTATGGCTACACCTTC | CASTIQGGNYGYTF
TRBJ2-7 | TRBD1 | NA | TRBV6-1 | TGTGCCAGCAGTCCCCCGGGACAGCCGTCCTACGAGCAGTACTTC | CASSPPGQPSYEQYF
TRBJ1-2 | NA | NA | TRBV6-5 | TGTGCCAGCAGTCAGGCAGACTATGGCTACACCTTC | CASSQADYGYTF
TRBJ1-6 | TRBD1 | NA | TRBV25-1 | TGTGCCAGCAGAGGAGCGGGACAGGGTAATTCACCCCTCCACTTT | CASRGAGQGNSPLHF
TRBJ1-4 | NA | NA | TRBV11-3 | TGTGCCAGCAGCTCGGGTAGAGCTAATGAAAAACTGTTTTTT | CASSSGRANEKLFF
TRBJ2-2 | TRBD2 | NA | TRBV5-1 | TGCGCCAGCAGCTTGTTAGCGGGGGTAAACACCGGGGAGCTGTTTTTT | CASSLLAGVNTGELFF
TRBJ2-7 | NA | NA | TRBV5-1 | TGCGCCAGCAGCTTGGCCAGGGCCTACGAGCAGTACTTC | CASSLARAYEQYF
TRBJ2-1 | TRBD2 | NA | TRBV6-5 | TGTGCCAGCAACCCCACAGCGGGGGCACACAATGAGCAGTTCTTC | CASNPTAGAHNEQFF
TRBJ1-3 | NA | NA | TRBV7-2 | TGTGCCAGTCGCCCCCATGTCGGGGACACCATATATTTT | CASRPHVGDTIYF
TRBJ2-2 | TRBD1 | NA | TRBV6-6 | TGTGGGACGGCAGGGGGCGTGACCGGGGAGCTGTTTTTT | CGTAGGVTGELFF
TRBJ2-5 | TRBD1 | NA | TRBV7-9 | TGTGCCAGCAGCTTAGAGGGGGCGGAGACCCAGTACTTC | CASSLEGAETQYF
TRBJ1-6 | NA | NA | TRBV7-2 | TGTGCCAGCAGCCCCATTATTGGGCAAGACGGGGTAAATTCACCCCTCCACTTT | CASSPIIGQDGVNSPLHF
TRBJ2-5 | NA | once | TRBV6-1 | TGTGCCAGCCTTGACATCCCCCCCAAGACCCAGTACTTC | CASLDIPPKTQYF
TRBJ2-5 | TRBD2 | NA | TRBV9 | TGTGCCAGCAGCGTAGGTGGCGGGGGGCAAGAGACCCAGTACTTC | CASSVGGGGQETQYF
TRBJ1-5 | NA | once | TRBV2 | TGTGCCAGCAGTCTGACCGGGGGTTTTAATAGCAATCAGCCCCAGCATTTT | CASSLTGGFNSNQPQHF
TRBJ2-7 | TRBD1 | NA | TRBV6-1 | TGTGCCAGCTCGTTAAGGGACAGATCCAGCTACGAGCAGTACTTC | CASSLRDRSSYEQYF
TRBJ2-7 | TRBD1 | NA | TRBV7-9 | TGTGCCAGCAGCTTAGGTACAGGGGATAAGCAGTACTTC | CASSLGTGDKQYF
TRBJ2-1 | TRBD1 | NA | TRBV28 | TGTGCCAGCAGTTCCCCACAGGGGGCAAGCGCCCTAAGCTCCTACAATGAGCAGTTCTTC | CASSSPQGASALSSYNEQFF
TRBJ2-1 | TRBD2 | NA | TRBV28 | TGTGCCAGCAGTTCCAAGCGGGGTAGCTCCTACAATGAGCAGTTCTTC | CASSSKRGSSYNEQFF
TRBJ2-5 | NA | NA | TRBV20-1 | TGCAGTGCTCAGGATCAAGAGACCCAGTACTTC | CSAQDQETQYF
TRBJ2-6 | NA | NA | TRBV25-1 | TGTGCCAGCAGTGAAGACCTAACTGGACAAAGTCGGGCCAACGTCCTGACTTTC | CASSEDLTGQSRANVLTF
TRBJ2-2 | NA | NA | TRBV28 | TGTGCCAGCAGCCCAGGGTTGCCCGGGGAGCTGTTTTTT | CASSPGLPGELFF
TRBJ1-3 | NA | once | TRBV9 | TGTGCCAGCACTCAAGGGGCAGGAAACACCATATATTTT | CASTQGAGNTIYF
TRBJ1-2 | TRBD1 | NA | TRBV28 | TGTGCCAGCAGTGGGACAGGGGTATGGTACTATGGCTACACCTTC | CASSGTGVWYYGYTF